Below are 3 T cell receptor beta chains sequenced from a single sample in a study of T cell repertoires in cytomegalovirus infection. Via MiXCR, TCRdb re-called the reads, giving one row per CDR3 protein. The sample lists about 830,000 distinct CDR3 sequences; about 31% were seen once. Antigens of these TCRs are unknown. Specimen: cultured CD8+ T cells from PBMCs, collected from culture after CMV antigen stimulation. Receptor source: a human donor in good health (CMV status not recorded). Some clones in this sample may be carry-over from other donors' samples.

This clonotype was counted ten times or more. This chain uses TRBV12-3 or TRBV12-4 with TRBJ1-5; D ambiguous. Trimming took off 3 bases at V and 1 base at J, with 10 bases between the two ends. The CDR3 spans 15 residues. CDR3 sequence (DNA): TGTGCCAGCAGTTTCACGGGCGGAAGCAATCAGCCCCAGCATTTT. This sequence encodes CASSFTGGSNQPQHF.

About this clonotype itself: A much larger clonotype is one base distant, so this may be a read error. V and J are TRBV5-8 and TRBJ2-1, with unresolved D. Germline V gene sequence: CDR1 SGHTS, CDR2 YDEGEE. This CDR3 has 12 amino acids. For the CDR3, the DNA is TGTGCCAACAGCCCCGAGATCAATGAGCAGTTCTTC. It encodes CANSPEINEQFF.

V gene TRBV12-3 or TRBV12-4 combines with J gene TRBJ1-1; the D gene is possibly TRBD1 (6 bases). V was pared by 6 bases and J by 4 bases, with 15 bases between. CDR3 size: 14 residues. CDR3 loop: CASSDHEGGTEAFF. CDR3 DNA sequence: TGTGCCAGCAGCGACCATGAAGGGGGCACTGAAGCTTTCTTT.